This TCR beta chain was profiled in a study of blood T cell repertoires in COVID-19. Across the whole study: The United States, Italy and Spain were the sources of the acute and convalescent COVID-19 samples. T cells, B-cell-depleted T cells, or PBMCs supplied cDNA or gDNA.

Profiled with immunoSEQ multiplex PCR; TCRdb holds only in-frame clones, not every one. The table lists over 250,000 clones, over 75% of them singletons, with less than 15% in the top ten. By share of the sample, this clone is medium-sized (0.01 to 0.1%). This receptor was identified in a human donor in a cohort sampled during active COVID-19. Sequenced input: peripheral blood.

The CDR3, as DNA: TGTGCCTGGAGTCGACAGGGGGTGAGCACAGATACGCAGTATTTT. It yields the protein CAWSRQGVSTDTQYF. The rearrangement uses TRBV30 and TRBJ2-3; the match to TRBD1 covers 9 bases. V trimming: 2 bases; J trimming: 0 bases; junction bases outside the gene matches: 3. There are 15 residues in the CDR3. Germline CDR1 GTSNPN, CDR2 SVGIG (reference sequence).